This T cell receptor beta chain stems from a study of brain T cells in children with intractable seizures. Findings and caveats of the study: Absence of clones before surgery may stem from lower sequencing depth.

The CDR3 loop spans 14 amino acids. Germline V lookup: CDR1 SGHRS, CDR2 YFSETQ. Trimming pared 4 bases from V and 3 bases from J, leaving 13 bases between. Indicated time point: blood from clinic visit 5 months post-surgery; TSC patient then seizure free. Only cases whose brain tissue showed the highest T cell transcript signatures were sequenced. Only in-frame clones appear in the TCRdb table, and some are missing; sequencing was by immunoSEQ multiplex PCR. The table shows around 340,000 clones, with over 90% occurring only once. With respect to this clone: Its matching antigen is unknown.

The starting material was peripheral blood, obtained roughly 5 months after surgery. The receptor was derived from a boy less than two years old with tuberous sclerosis and intractable seizures. This chain uses TRBV5-1 with TRBJ1-1; D is uncertain. The CDR3 here is CASSPLVEDTEAFF. For the CDR3, the DNA is TGCGCCAGCAGCCCCCTAGTAGAGGACACTGAAGCTTTCTTT.